This TCR beta chain comes out of a study of blood T cell repertoires in COVID-19. Study background: Italy, Spain and the United States were the sources of the convalescent and acute COVID-19 samples. The analysed material was cDNA or gDNA that came from T cells, B-cell-depleted T cells, or PBMCs.

As processed by the authors: Quantification of nucleated cells was approximated via reference gene primer amplification. TCRdb's table, derived via immunoSEQ multiplex PCR, lists solely in-frame clones and lacks some. V and J calls and clone size come straight from that table; D and trimming were deduced from the DNA. In the table there are about 670,000 clones, 70% to 90% of which are singletons. The CDR3 spans 14 residues. The ends were cut back, 2 bases at V and 4 bases at J, with 9 bases in the middle. Per germline, CDR1 MDHEN and CDR2 SYDVKM. This clone was seen a few times. Sequenced sample: peripheral blood. This TCR derives from a woman aged 18-35 years with acute or convalescent COVID-19. This chain joins TRBV28 and TRBJ1-3; unclear D gene. Written as DNA, the CDR3 is TGTGCCAGCAGTTTAACCGGGTACGGAAACACCATATATTTT. This codes for CASSLTGYGNTIYF.